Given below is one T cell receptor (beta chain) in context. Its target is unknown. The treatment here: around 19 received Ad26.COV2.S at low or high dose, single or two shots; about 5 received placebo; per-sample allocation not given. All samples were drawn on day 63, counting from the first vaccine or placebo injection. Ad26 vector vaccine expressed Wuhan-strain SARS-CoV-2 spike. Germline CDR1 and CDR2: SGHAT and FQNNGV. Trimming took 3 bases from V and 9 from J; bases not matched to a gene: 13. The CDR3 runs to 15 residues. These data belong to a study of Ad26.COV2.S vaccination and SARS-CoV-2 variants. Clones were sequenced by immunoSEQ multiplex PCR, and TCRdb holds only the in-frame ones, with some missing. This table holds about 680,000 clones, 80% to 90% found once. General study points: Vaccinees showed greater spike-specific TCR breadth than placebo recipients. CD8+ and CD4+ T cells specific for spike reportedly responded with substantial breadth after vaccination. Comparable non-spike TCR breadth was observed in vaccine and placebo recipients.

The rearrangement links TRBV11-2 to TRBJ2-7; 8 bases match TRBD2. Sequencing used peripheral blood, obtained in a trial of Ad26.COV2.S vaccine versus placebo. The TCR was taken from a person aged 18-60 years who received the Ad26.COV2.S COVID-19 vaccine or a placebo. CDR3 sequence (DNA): TGTGCCAGCAGCTTCCCCGGGGGGGTTAATATGTGGCAGTACTTC. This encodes CASSFPGGVNMWQYF.